The 20 T cell receptor beta chains below were found in one sample sequenced in a study of T cell repertoires in cytomegalovirus infection (dated 2019 in TCRdb). Sequencer: Illumina HiSeq 1500. In TCRdb, the public reads were trimmed at Q25 with fastp and aligned with MiXCR, with productive beta chains retained. Every CDR3 protein is listed once, alongside the most common genes and DNA of its rows. Recorded for this sample are some 400,000 distinct CDR3 sequences; 15% to 20% of them occurred a single time. The ten top clones hold 8.7% of the sample. What was sequenced was PBMCs. These receptors all stem from a human donor in good health (CMV status not recorded). Some clones in this sample may be carry-over from other donors' samples.

The V gene is TRBV3-1, the J gene TRBJ1-1; D remains ambiguous. The CDR3 consists of 13 residues. Trimming removed 2 bases from V and 11 bases from J, with 15 bases in between. CDR1 LGHDT and CDR2 YNNKEL come from the germline V gene (reference sequence). Here the CDR3 reads CASSQFLGLGAFF. The CDR3 nucleotides are TGTGCCAGCAGCCAATTCTTGGGTCTCGGCGCTTTCTTT.

This clonotype was counted ten times or more. The chain uses TRBV7-8 and TRBJ2-3, with D maybe TRBD2 (6 bases). There are 15 residues in the CDR3. Trimming removed 2 bases from V and 1 base from J, with 10 bases in between. From germline, CDR1 is SGHVS and CDR2 FQNEAQ. The CDR3 protein is CASSLRRARTDTQYF. As DNA, the CDR3 is TGTGCCAGCAGCTTAAGGAGGGCCCGCACAGATACGCAGTATTTT. The whole variable domain, remainder taken from reference TRBV7-8 and TRBJ2-3, is GAGVSQSPRYKVAKRGQDVALRCDPISGHVSLFWYQQALGQGPEFLTYFQNEAQLDKSGLPSDRFFAERPEGSVSTLKIQRTQQEDSAVYLCASSLRRARTDTQYFGPGTRLTVL.

This clonotype was detected ten times or more. V usage is TRBV7-2 and J usage is TRBJ2-7; no clear D gene. The germline CDR1 and CDR2 sequences are SGHTA and FQGNSA. CDR3 length: 14 amino acids. V gave up 6 bases and J gave up 4 bases, with 16 bases separating them. The CDR3 bases are TGTGCCAGCAGACCGGACCGCAGTCCTTACGAGCAGTACTTC. This sequence encodes CASRPDRSPYEQYF.

This clonotype was seen only a few times. The chain uses TRBV14 and TRBJ2-5; no reliable D call. V dropped 0 bases and J dropped 1 base, with 9 bases sitting between them. This CDR3 has 15 residues. Germline V lookup: CDR1 SGHDN, CDR2 FVKESK. CDR3 sequence: CASSQDGRSQETQYF. CDR3 in DNA: TGTGCCAGCAGCCAAGATGGACGAAGCCAAGAGACCCAGTACTTC. The variable domain in full, completed from reference TRBV14 and TRBJ2-5, reads EAGVTQFPSHSVIEKGQTVTLRCDPISGHDNLYWYRRVMGKEIKFLLHFVKESKQDESGMPNNRFLAERTGGTYSTLKVQPAELEDSGVYFCASSQDGRSQETQYFGPGTRLLVL.

The table lists this clonotype with many counts. The chain carries TRBV6-6 and TRBJ1-6; 10 nucleotides agree with TRBD1. The V gene's germline CDR1 is MNHNY and CDR2 SVGAGI (reference sequence). The ends lost 6 bases at V and 9 bases at J; junction bases unmatched: 8. This CDR3 is built from 15 residues. The CDR3 protein is CASSSPGQGLSPLHF. CDR3 DNA: TGTGCCAGCAGCTCACCGGGACAGGGGCTTTCACCCCTCCACTTT.

There are a few counts of this clonotype. The chain combines TRBV4-1 with TRBJ1-5; D not certain. Per the germline V gene, CDR1 is MGHRA and CDR2 is YSYEKL. The V end was cut by 0 bases, the J end by 6 bases, with 18 bases between. This CDR3 comprises 17 residues. This CDR3 is CASSQDTRGPWVQPQHF. The CDR3 DNA follows: TGCGCCAGCAGCCAAGATACGAGAGGGCCCTGGGTTCAGCCCCAGCATTTT.

The chain couples TRBV29-1 to TRBJ2-3; the D gene could be TRBD1 or TRBD2 (6 bases each). The CDR3 length is 14 residues. V was trimmed by 7 bases and J by 4 bases, leaving 18 bases between them. The germline V gene encodes CDR1 SQVTM and CDR2 ANQGSEA. CDR3 DNA: TGCAGCGCTCATGGGGGGCTTAGCCCAGATACGCAGTATTTT. Translated: CSAHGGLSPDTQYF.

The V call is TRBV25-1, the J call TRBJ2-7; TRBD2 matches 10 bases. This CDR3 is built from 16 residues. The germline gives CDR1 MGHDK, CDR2 SYGVNS. After removal of 6 bases from V and 9 bases from J, the junction contained 17 bases not matched to a gene. CDR3 in amino acids: CASSSRGTSEVWGQYF. The CDR3 DNA follows: TGTGCCAGCAGCTCCCGGGGGACTAGCGAGGTCTGGGGGCAGTACTTC.

This sequence joins TRBV6-1 and TRBJ1-5, with D perhaps TRBD1 (5 bases). V was shortened by 6 bases and J by 4 bases, with 16 bases between the two germline ends. CDR1 is MNHNS, CDR2 SASEGT, per germline. The CDR3 is 15 residues long. DNA for the CDR3: TGTGCCAGCAGGTACGACCTAGGGGCAAATCAGCCCCAGCATTTT. Translated, it gives CASRYDLGANQPQHF.

This clonotype came up many times. The chain employs TRBV10-2 and TRBJ2-1, with D perhaps TRBD2 (6 bases). Trimming took 8 bases from V and 1 from J, leaving 9 bases between them. The CDR3 covers 13 residues. The V gene's germline CDR1 is WSHSY and CDR2 SAAADI. The CDR3 loop reads CASYGGSYNEQFF. CDR3 DNA: TGCGCCAGCTACGGGGGTTCCTACAATGAGCAGTTCTTC.

The genes are TRBV15 and TRBJ1-2; no definite D call. This CDR3 contains 13 residues. Between the trimmed V and J ends, which lost 0 bases and 8 bases, there was a span of 10 bases. Germline V gives CDR1 LNHNV, CDR2 YYDKDF (reference sequence). The CDR3 protein is CATSREWARGYTF. The CDR3 coding sequence is TGTGCCACCAGCAGAGAATGGGCTCGGGGCTACACCTTC.

This clonotype has ten or more counts. The chain couples TRBV6-5 to TRBJ2-1; 9 bases fit TRBD1. The CDR3 totals 13 residues. Germline trimming cut 10 bases from V and 6 bases from J; bases unmatched to any gene: 7. Looked up from germline, CDR1 is MNHEY and CDR2 is SVGAGI. The CDR3 loop is CAIGQGKPNEQFF. In DNA, the CDR3 is TGTGCCATAGGACAGGGGAAACCCAATGAGCAGTTCTTC.

The V and J genes are TRBV28 and TRBJ2-3; no definite D call. The CDR3 spans 16 residues. Per the germline V gene, CDR1 is MDHEN and CDR2 is SYDVKM. Deletions cut 3 bases from V and 0 bases from J, with 13 bases between. Here the CDR3 reads CASSLPLLSSTDTQYF. DNA for the CDR3: TGTGCCAGCAGTTTGCCCCTTCTTAGTAGCACAGATACGCAGTATTTT.

The table lists this clonotype with a count of one. The chain carries TRBV6-1 and TRBJ2-5, with 9 bases aligning to TRBD1. This CDR3 spans 13 amino acids. Per the germline V gene, CDR1 is MNHNS and CDR2 is SASEGT. The J segment lost 3 bases and the V segment lost 7 bases, leaving 3 bases of the junction unmatched. The CDR3 spells CASKWDREETQYF. The CDR3 DNA is TGTGCCAGCAAATGGGACAGGGAAGAGACCCAGTACTTC.

This chain uses TRBV7-9 with TRBJ2-6; D is possibly TRBD2 (6 bases). V was shortened by 6 bases and J by 0 bases, with 18 bases between the two germline ends. Germline assignment: CDR1 SEHNR and CDR2 FQNEAQ (reference sequence). The CDR3 consists of 18 residues. The CDR3 protein is CASSSAGPNYSGANVLTF. DNA for the CDR3: TGTGCCAGCAGTTCTGCGGGGCCAAATTACTCTGGGGCCAACGTCCTGACTTTC. The full variable domain, rest sourced from reference TRBV7-9 and TRBJ2-6, is DTGVSQNPRHKITKRGQNVTFRCDPISEHNRLYWYRQTLGQGPEFLTYFQNEAQLEKSRLLSDRFSAERPKGSFSTLEIQRTEQGDSAMYLCASSSAGPNYSGANVLTFGAGSRLTVL.

J is TRBJ1-1 and V is TRBV5-5, with D perhaps matching TRBD1 (6 bases). This CDR3 has 18 residues. Trimming took off 4 bases at V and 1 base at J, with 23 bases between the two ends. Germline V gene lookup returns CDR1 SGHKS and CDR2 YYEKEE (reference sequence). CDR3 sequence reads: CASSPGMGRGGRNTEAFF. CDR3 DNA sequence: TGTGCCAGCAGCCCCGGGATGGGCAGAGGGGGTCGGAACACTGAAGCTTTCTTT.

This clonotype was seen repeatedly, ten times or more. This chain uses TRBV7-2 with TRBJ1-1; D perhaps matches TRBD1 (6 bases). The V end lost 4 bases, the J end lost 3 bases, and 15 bases lay between the germline ends. Germline assignment: CDR1 SGHTA and CDR2 FQGNSA. The CDR3 is 15 amino acids. CDR3 amino acids: CASSSPPDRDTEAFF. In DNA, the CDR3 is TGTGCCAGCAGCTCACCTCCGGACAGAGACACTGAAGCTTTCTTT.

This clonotype was seen ten or more times. The rearrangement links TRBV7-6 to TRBJ2-5; D unclear. CDR1 and CDR2 (germline): SGHVS, FNYEAQ. Trimming cost V 1 base and J 2 bases, with 8 bases left between them. The CDR3 is 14 residues long. The CDR3 DNA sequence: TGTGCCAGCAGCTTAGGGCCCAGACAAGAGACCCAGTACTTC. Protein: CASSLGPRQETQYF.

The rearrangement joins TRBV5-6 to TRBJ2-3; D might be TRBD2 (6 bases). The CDR3 loop spans 12 amino acids. In germline, CDR1 is SGHDT, CDR2 YYEEEE. V lost 4 bases, J lost 6 bases, and 9 bases lay in between. The CDR3 here is CASSRGSDTQYF. The DNA of the CDR3 is TGTGCCAGCAGCCGGGGGTCGGATACGCAGTATTTT.

The V call is TRBV19, the J call TRBJ1-4, with 7 bases aligning to TRBD1. V was pared by 6 bases and J by 8 bases, with 12 bases of the junction left unmatched. CDR3 size: 15 residues. Germline V gene sequence: CDR1 LNHDA, CDR2 SQIVND (reference sequence). CDR3 amino acids: CASSQTTGLGEKLFF. The CDR3 DNA reads TGTGCCAGTAGCCAGACGACAGGGCTCGGGGAAAAACTGTTTTTT.